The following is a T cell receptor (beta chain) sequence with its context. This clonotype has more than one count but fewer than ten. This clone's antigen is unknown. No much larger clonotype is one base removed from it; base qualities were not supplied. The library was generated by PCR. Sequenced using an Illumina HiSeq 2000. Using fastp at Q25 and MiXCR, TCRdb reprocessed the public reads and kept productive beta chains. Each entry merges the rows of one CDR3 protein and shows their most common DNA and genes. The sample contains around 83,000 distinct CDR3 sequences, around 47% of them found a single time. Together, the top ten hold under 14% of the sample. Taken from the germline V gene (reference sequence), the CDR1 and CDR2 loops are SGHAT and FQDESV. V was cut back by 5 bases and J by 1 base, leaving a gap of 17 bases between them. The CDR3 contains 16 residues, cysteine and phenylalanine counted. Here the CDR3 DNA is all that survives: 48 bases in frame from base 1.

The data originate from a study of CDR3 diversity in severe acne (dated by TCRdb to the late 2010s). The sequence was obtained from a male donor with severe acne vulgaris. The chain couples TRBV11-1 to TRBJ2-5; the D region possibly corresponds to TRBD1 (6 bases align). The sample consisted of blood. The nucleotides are TGTGCCAGCAGCCGATGGACAGTTGACCTCCAAGAGACCCAGTACTTC. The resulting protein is CASSRWTVDLQETQYF.